The 21 T cell receptor beta chains in this list originate from one sample, sequenced in a study of cytomegalovirus exposure and HLA in healthy donors (dated 2017 in TCRdb). Libraries were made using the immunoSEQ multiplex PCR assay. For the multiplex PCR, a mixture combining 60 forward primers for TCR Vbeta segments and 13 reverse primers for TCR Jbeta segments was used. TCRdb provides this immuneACCESS table in a form limited to in-frame rearrangements. Some clones are lacking; in checked studies, under half of them reflect an unresolved V gene, and why the rest are absent is not known. The table of this sample itemizes 45,000 to 60,000 clones. Together, the top ten hold approximately 7% of the sample. The sequencing sample was made of PBMCs. Source of these receptors: a woman in her 40s in good health and CMV-seronegative.

This chain connects TRBV6-6 to TRBJ2-7; perhaps TRBD1 as D (7 bases). The length of the CDR3 is 14 residues. The germline CDR1 and CDR2 sequences are MNHNY and SVGAGI (reference sequence). Trimming removed 8 bases from V and 5 bases from J, with 19 bases in between. CDR3 nucleotides: TGTGCCAGCTGGCGGGGACAGCGGTTGGACGAGCAGTACTTC. It codes for CASWRGQRLDEQYF.

The chain couples TRBV7-9 to TRBJ1-2; 7 bases are a match to TRBD1. The J segment lost 4 bases and the V segment lost 5 bases, leaving 4 bases of the junction unmatched. The CDR3 sequence is 13 residues long. Germline assignment: CDR1 SEHNR and CDR2 FQNEAQ (reference sequence). This CDR3 reads CASSLRQGYGYTF. CDR3 DNA: TGTGCCAGCAGCCTAAGACAGGGCTATGGCTACACCTTC.

The genes are TRBV7-9 and TRBJ1-4; perhaps TRBD1 as D (5 bases). CDR1 is SEHNR, CDR2 FQNEAQ, per germline (reference sequence). This CDR3 comprises 16 residues. With 1 base removed from V and 2 bases from J, the gap between germline ends came to 11 bases. The chain's CDR3 is CASSLEGAGTNEKLFF. The CDR3 nucleotides are TGTGCCAGCAGCTTAGAAGGGGCCGGGACTAATGAAAAACTGTTTTTT. Together with reference TRBV7-9 and TRBJ1-4, the CDR3 gives the full variable domain: DTGVSQNPRHKITKRGQNVTFRCDPISEHNRLYWYRQTLGQGPEFLTYFQNEAQLEKSRLLSDRFSAERPKGSFSTLEIQRTEQGDSAMYLCASSLEGAGTNEKLFFGSGTQLSVL.

The rearrangement joins TRBV4-3 to TRBJ2-2; D is perhaps TRBD1 (6 bases). Germline-derived CDR1 and CDR2 are LGHNA and YSLEER. V was cut by 2 bases and J by 5 bases, with 12 bases left in between. This CDR3 region has 15 residues. The CDR3 coding sequence is TGCGCCAGCAGCCAAAATCCAGGGGAAACCGGGGAGCTGTTTTTT. It codes for CASSQNPGETGELFF.

This chain uses TRBV19 with TRBJ1-1; 9 bases align to TRBD1. After removal of 5 bases from V and 4 bases from J, the junction contained 5 bases not matched to a gene. The germline gives CDR1 LNHDA, CDR2 SQIVND (reference sequence). The CDR3 consists of 14 residues. This CDR3 reads CASSPGQGGTEAFF. CDR3 DNA sequence: TGTGCCAGTAGTCCGGGACAGGGAGGCACTGAAGCTTTCTTT.

The chain joins TRBV27 to TRBJ2-3; 7 bases map to TRBD2. Germline V gene data show CDR1 as MNHEY and CDR2 as SMNVEV (reference sequence). The CDR3 loop spans 15 amino acids. V shed 3 bases, J shed 3 bases, and the junction held 6 bases outside the gene matches. The CDR3 bases are TGTGCCAGCAGTTTCGCGGGAGTAGGGACAGATACGCAGTATTTT. Translated: CASSFAGVGTDTQYF.

The chain joins TRBV29-1 to TRBJ2-5, with D possibly matching TRBD1 (6 bases). V lost 6 bases, J lost 5 bases, and 19 bases lay in between. The V gene's germline CDR1 is SQVTM and CDR2 ANQGSEA. This CDR3 contains 14 residues. CDR3 coding DNA: TGCAGCGTCGCCAGGGCAGGGGTGAGGGAGACCCAGTACTTC. This sequence encodes CSVARAGVRETQYF.

The DNA of the CDR3 is TGTGCCTATCAGGGGGCGGCTAATGAAAAACTGTTTTTT. It codes for CAYQGAANEKLFF. The rearrangement uses TRBV30 and TRBJ1-4; 8 bases agree with TRBD1. The CDR3 consists of 13 residues. Germline V gene sequence: CDR1 GTSNPN, CDR2 SVGIG (reference sequence). V was pared by 7 bases and J by 3 bases, with 4 bases of the junction left unmatched.

The gene calls are TRBV5-5 and TRBJ1-5; D unresolved. Trimming removed 4 bases at V and 7 bases at J, with 15 bases between. The CDR3 sequence is 14 residues long. CDR1 is SGHKS, CDR2 YYEKEE, per germline (reference sequence). The CDR3 DNA reads TGTGCCAGCAGCCTGGACGGGAGAATCCAGCCCCAGCATTTT. This codes for CASSLDGRIQPQHF.

This chain links TRBV5-6 with TRBJ2-7; possibly TRBD1 for D (6 bases). The V end was cut by 0 bases, the J end by 0 bases, with 13 bases between. The CDR3 sequence is 16 residues long. Per germline, CDR1 SGHDT and CDR2 YYEEEE. The CDR3 loop is CASSLDRAAISYEQYF. The CDR3 DNA follows: TGTGCCAGCAGCTTGGACAGGGCCGCGATCTCCTACGAGCAGTACTTC.

The chain joins TRBV19 to TRBJ1-5; D ambiguous. Per the germline V gene, CDR1 is LNHDA and CDR2 is SQIVND (reference sequence). V was cut by 3 bases and J by 0 bases, with 9 bases left in between. The CDR3 has 15 residues. The DNA for the CDR3 is TGTGCCAGTAGTATTCTTCAGGATAGCAATCAGCCCCAGCATTTT. Protein product: CASSILQDSNQPQHF. The full variable domain, in which reference TRBV19 and TRBJ1-5 provide the parts outside the CDR3, is DGGITQSPKYLFRKEGQNVTLSCEQNLNHDAMYWYRQDPGQGLRLIYYSQIVNDFQKGDIAEGYSVSREKKESFPLTVTSAQKNPTAFYLCASSILQDSNQPQHFGDGTRLSIL.

The chain links TRBV29-1 to TRBJ1-1, with no clear D. The CDR3 extends over 13 amino acids. In germline, CDR1 is SQVTM, CDR2 ANQGSEA. The V end was cut by 7 bases, the J end by 5 bases, with 17 bases between. CDR3 loop: CSALEAAGTEAFF. The DNA for the CDR3 is TGCAGCGCCCTAGAGGCCGCTGGGACTGAAGCTTTCTTT.

The V call is TRBV18, the J call TRBJ1-1; D gene uncertain. From germline, CDR1 is KGHSH and CDR2 LQKENI. The CDR3 consists of 13 residues. V lost 2 bases and J 3 bases, leaving 7 bases between the germline ends. CDR3 in DNA: TGTGCCAGCTCACCAGGGGAGGACACTGAAGCTTTCTTT. It codes for CASSPGEDTEAFF. The variable domain in full, completed from reference TRBV18 and TRBJ1-1, reads NAGVMQNPRHLVRRRGQEARLRCSPMKGHSHVYWYRQLPEEGLKFMVYLQKENIIDESGMPKERFSAEFPKEGPSILRIQQVVRGDSAAYFCASSPGEDTEAFFGQGTRLTVV.

As DNA, the CDR3 is TGCGCCAGCAGCTTGGATGGCAGGGGCGCTGCCTACGAGCAGTACTTC. Translated: CASSLDGRGAAYEQYF. The chain carries TRBV5-1 and TRBJ2-7; weak D call: TRBD1 (6 bases). Germline V gene lookup returns CDR1 SGHRS and CDR2 YFSETQ. The CDR3 consists of 16 residues. The V and J ends lost 0 bases and 2 bases respectively, with 15 bases between them. Drawing the rest from reference TRBV5-1 and TRBJ2-7, the complete variable domain is KAGVTQTPRYLIKTRGQQVTLSCSPISGHRSVSWYQQTPGQGLQFLFEYFSETQRNKGNFPGRFSGRQFSNSRSEMNVSTLELGDSALYLCASSLDGRGAAYEQYFGPGTRLTVT.

The gene calls are TRBV6-5 and TRBJ1-2, with TRBD1 as a possible D gene (5 bases). This CDR3 region has 14 residues. The ends were cut back, 4 bases at V and 5 bases at J, with 14 bases in the middle. Germline CDR1 reads MNHEY; CDR2 reads SVGAGI. The CDR3 sequence is CASSLSAGSYGYTF. The CDR3 nucleotides are TGTGCCAGCAGTTTATCTGCAGGGTCTTATGGCTACACCTTC.

J is TRBJ1-6 and V is TRBV4-1, with TRBD1 as a possible D gene (5 bases). In germline, CDR1 is MGHRA, CDR2 YSYEKL. The CDR3 consists of 16 residues. The V and J ends lost 5 bases and 4 bases respectively, with 15 bases between them. CDR3 DNA sequence: TGCGCCAGCAGCACGGCGACAGTCTTTTATAATTCACCCCTCCACTTT. It encodes CASSTATVFYNSPLHF.

CDR3 in amino acids: CASSPASDGGYTF. DNA for the CDR3: TGTGCCAGCTCACCAGCCTCCGATGGCGGCTACACCTTC. The J gene is TRBJ1-2, the V gene TRBV18; D is unclear. The germline CDR1 and CDR2 sequences are KGHSH and LQKENI. The ends were cut back, 2 bases at V and 8 bases at J, with 12 bases in the middle. The CDR3 has 13 amino acids.

The chain joins TRBV29-1 to TRBJ1-3; TRBD1 matches at 7 bases. Per germline, CDR1 SQVTM and CDR2 ANQGSEA. With V trimmed by 7 bases and J by 3 bases, 3 bases remained unmatched. The CDR3 is 12 amino acids. CDR3 in amino acids: CSAYRGGNTIYF. The CDR3 coding sequence is TGCAGCGCCTACAGGGGTGGAAACACCATATATTTT.

J is TRBJ2-7 and V is TRBV6-1, with TRBD1 identical over 7 bases. Germline-derived CDR1 and CDR2 are MNHNS and SASEGT. V lost 1 base to trimming and J lost 4 bases; unmatched junction nucleotides: 1. The CDR3 totals 13 residues. The CDR3, as DNA: TGTGCCAGCAGTGAAGGGGGACAGTACGAGCAGTACTTC. Protein sequence: CASSEGGQYEQYF.

The chain couples TRBV13 to TRBJ2-3; 10 bases match TRBD2. This CDR3 contains 19 residues. V shed 3 bases and J 0 bases; nucleotides not matched to a gene: 12. Germline-derived CDR1 and CDR2 are PRHDT and FYEKMQ (reference sequence). The CDR3 DNA is TGTGCCAGCAGCTTCCGGACTAGCGGAGGTCCCTCTAGCACAGATACGCAGTATTTT. This gives the protein CASSFRTSGGPSSTDTQYF.

The chain employs TRBV30 and TRBJ1-5; TRBD1 matches at 10 bases. Losses at the gene ends were 1 base for V and 7 bases for J; bases not matched to a gene: 4. CDR3 length: 14 amino acids. Germline V CDR1 and CDR2: GTSNPN, SVGIG (reference sequence). Written as DNA, the CDR3 is TGTGCCTGGAGTGGTGGGACAGGGGAACAGCCCCAGCATTTT. It codes for CAWSGGTGEQPQHF.